This entry describes one TCR beta chain. Its target is not known. PCR involved 60 Vbeta and 13 Jbeta primers. Measured with immunoSEQ multiplex PCR; TCRdb has only the in-frame clones, and not every one. The sample consists of 200,000 to 250,000 clones, roughly 82% of them appearing once. The data were taken from a study of cytomegalovirus exposure and HLA in healthy donors. Study-wide background: The 110 million or so unique TCR beta sequences, from 150 million to 200 million T cells, were found by an earlier analysis.

Germline CDR1 reads SGHTA; CDR2 reads FQGNSA. CDR3 length: 17 residues. Trimming took off 2 bases at V and 7 bases at J, with 21 bases between the two ends. Study findings and constraints: In an earlier analysis, in roughly 580 donors, most V segments appeared productive either ~90% or ~30% of the time. Reportedly, cytomegalovirus status was diagnosed with high sensitivity and specificity.

The chain couples TRBV7-2 to TRBJ2-1; tentatively, D is TRBD1 (7 bases). This TCR was sampled from a woman aged 40 to 50 in good health and CMV-seropositive. Specimen: PBMCs. CDR3 coding DNA: TGTGCCAGCAGCTTATTGGAGGGACAGATGTTTGAAAATGAGCAGTTCTTC. This sequence encodes CASSLLEGQMFENEQFF.